The clone carrying this T cell receptor beta chain was counted at least ten times. Participant ages covered roughly 18 to 89 years across 24 US areas. Participant-reported clinical history was the basis for cohort assignment. This sample stems from a study of blood T cell repertoires in COVID-19. Germline V gene sequence: CDR1 GTSNPN, CDR2 SVGIG (reference sequence). The CDR3 has 13 amino acids. The ends were cut back, 0 bases at V and 6 bases at J, with 12 bases in the middle. Generated by immunoSEQ multiplex PCR, the TCRdb table keeps only in-frame clones and is missing some. This table has 350,000 to 450,000 clones, about 89% appearing once.

What was sequenced was PBMCs or T cells enriched from blood (not recorded which). This clonotype was obtained from a man between 35 and 55 years old in a cohort exposed to, infected with or recovered from COVID-19 (not recorded which). This chain links TRBV30 with TRBJ2-7; D is unresolved. The CDR3 DNA sequence: TGTGCCTGGAGTGTACAGAGTTATACCGAGCAGTACTTC. Its translation: CAWSVQSYTEQYF.